The 5 T cell receptor beta chains reported below all come from one sample, sequenced in a study of blood T cell repertoires in COVID-19. Assay used: immunoSEQ multiplex PCR; TCRdb lists only in-frame clones, some missing. The table records some 180,000 clones, around 83% of them present only once. Sequencing was carried out using peripheral blood. These receptors originate from an older woman who had recovered from COVID-19.

CDR3 region: CASSPTGAGGQPQHF. CDR3 bases: TGTGCCAGCAGCCCAACGGGGGCAGGGGGTCAGCCCCAGCATTTT. The rearrangement links TRBV6-5 to TRBJ1-5; 7 positions agree with TRBD1. Germline CDR1 reads MNHEY; CDR2 reads SVGAGI. CDR3 length: 15 amino acids. With 6 bases clipped from V and 6 bases from J, the junction kept 11 bases outside the gene matches.

This clone was observed a single time. The chain is built from TRBV6-6 and TRBJ1-3; 9 bases agree with TRBD1. This CDR3 region has 15 residues. The ends lost 4 bases at V and 4 bases at J; junction bases unmatched: 5. CDR1 and CDR2 from the germline V gene are MNHNY and SVGAGI (reference sequence). CDR3 sequence (DNA): TGTGCCAGCAGTTCCCCCGGGACAGGGGGAAACACCATATATTTT. It codes for CASSSPGTGGNTIYF.

This clone turned up a few times. J is TRBJ1-2 and V is TRBV6-6, with TRBD1 identical over 7 bases. Germline assignment: CDR1 MNHNY and CDR2 SVGAGI (reference sequence). The CDR3 runs 15 residues. Germline trimming cut 6 bases from V and 3 bases from J; bases unmatched to any gene: 10. The CDR3 bases are TGTGCCAGCAGATACCAGGGGGGCGAGTACTATGGCTACACCTTC. It translates to CASRYQGGEYYGYTF.

This clone came up a few times. Here the CDR3 DNA reads TGCGCCAGCAGCCAAGAGGGGAGGGTCGAGCAGCCCCAGCATTTT. It yields the protein CASSQEGRVEQPQHF. The chain is built from TRBV4-1 and TRBJ1-5; D is uncertain. The germline V gene encodes CDR1 MGHRA and CDR2 YSYEKL. Trimming stripped 0 bases from V and 7 bases from J, with 13 bases between. The CDR3 runs to 15 residues.

V usage is TRBV5-8 and J usage is TRBJ1-4, with 7 positions matching TRBD1. The CDR3 extends over 14 amino acids. The V segment lost 4 bases and the J segment 8 bases; nucleotides outside the gene matches: 8. Germline CDR1 reads SGHTS; CDR2 reads YDEGEE. The CDR3 nucleotides read TGTGCCAGCAGCCGGGCTCAGGGGGAGGAAAAACTGTTTTTT. The encoded protein is CASSRAQGEEKLFF. The full variable domain, with the rest looked up from reference TRBV5-8 and TRBJ1-4, is EAGVTQSPTHLIKTRGQQATLRCSPISGHTSVYWYQQALGLGLQFLLWYDEGEERNRGNFPPRFSGRQFPNYSSELNVNALELEDSALYLCASSRAQGEEKLFFGSGTQLSVL.